This TCR beta chain was identified during a study of identical twins. CDR1 and CDR2 from the germline V gene are SGHDT and YYEEEE. V lost 0 bases and J 1 base, leaving 9 bases between the germline ends. The CDR3 sequence is 15 residues long. This clonotype was seen a few times. Its target is unknown. Whole-study findings and limits: Invariant MAIT and iNKT cells are populations that could partly confound zero-insertion analyses.

cDNA molecules carried unique molecular identifiers, and template switching added a universal primer site. Each CDR3 protein is one row after TCRdb ran MiXCR on the 5' RACE reads. Of approximately 500,000 distinct CDR3 sequences in the sample, 24% are singletons; the top ten hold about 2.7%. These sequences were also reported in another study, on T cells expressing NK-cell markers. That investigation notes: Of eight sequenced donors, seven were HCMV-seropositive and one HCMV-seronegative. CD8+ T cells in more than five donors included dominant NKG2C+ clonotypes at roughly 1.0-8%.

The source material was CD4+ T cells sorted from blood. This chain connects TRBV5-6 to TRBJ2-3; no clear D. This clonotype originated in a woman between 18 and 29 years old in good health. CDR3 sequence (DNA): TGTGCCAGCAGCTTGGAGTTTCGGGGCACAGATACGCAGTATTTT. Translation gives CASSLEFRGTDTQYF.